A single TCR beta chain is shown here with its context. Its antigen is not identified. This specimen belongs to a study of T cell responses to AZD1222 COVID-19 vaccine. Whole-study findings and limits: White British ancestry dominated among donors, who included more females, and clonal diversity was possibly underestimated. Reports indicate that nearly half of spike-specific TCRs are directed at unmutated variant regions.

Here immunoSEQ multiplex PCR was the method, and the copy in TCRdb shows in-frame clones only, minus some. The table lists about 120,000 clones, around 89% of them singletons, with 7.1% in the top ten. CDR3 length equals 13 residues. Germline lookup yields CDR1 WSHSY and CDR2 SAAADI. V shed 4 bases and J shed 5 bases, with 9 bases lying between them. This chain links TRBV10-2 with TRBJ2-1; D possibly matches TRBD1 or TRBD2 (5 bases each). This specimen was peripheral blood, taken 28 days after the second AZD1222 dose. The receptor was isolated from an adult who received the AZD1222 COVID-19 vaccine. The CDR3 region is CASSVGGDNEQFF. CDR3 nucleotides: TGCGCCAGCAGTGTTGGGGGAGACAATGAGCAGTTCTTC.